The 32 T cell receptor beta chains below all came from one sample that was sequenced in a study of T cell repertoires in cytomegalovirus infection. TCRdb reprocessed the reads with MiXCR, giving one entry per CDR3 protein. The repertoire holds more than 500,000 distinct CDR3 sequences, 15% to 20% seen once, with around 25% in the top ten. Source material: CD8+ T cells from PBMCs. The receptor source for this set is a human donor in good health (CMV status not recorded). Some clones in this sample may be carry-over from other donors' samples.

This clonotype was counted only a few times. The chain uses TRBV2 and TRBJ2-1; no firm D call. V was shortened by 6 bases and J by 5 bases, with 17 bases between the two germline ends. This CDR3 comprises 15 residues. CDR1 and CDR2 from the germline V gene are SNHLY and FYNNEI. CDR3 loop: CASRPLGPGDNEQFF. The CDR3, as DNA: TGTGCCAGCAGGCCCTTGGGTCCTGGGGACAATGAGCAGTTCTTC.

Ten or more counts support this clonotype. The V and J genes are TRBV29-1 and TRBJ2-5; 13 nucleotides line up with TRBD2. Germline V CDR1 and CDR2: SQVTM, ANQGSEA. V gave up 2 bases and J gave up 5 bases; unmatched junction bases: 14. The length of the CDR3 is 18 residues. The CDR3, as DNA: TGCAGCGTTGAAAAGGCGGGACTAGCGGGAACTTACGCGGAGACCCAGTACTTC. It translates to CSVEKAGLAGTYAETQYF.

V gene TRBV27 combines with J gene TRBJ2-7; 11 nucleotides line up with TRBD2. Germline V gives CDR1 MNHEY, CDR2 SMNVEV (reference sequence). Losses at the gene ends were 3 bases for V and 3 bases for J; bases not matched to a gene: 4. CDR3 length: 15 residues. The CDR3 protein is CASSLRTSGGYEQYF. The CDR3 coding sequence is TGTGCCAGCAGTTTGCGAACTAGCGGGGGCTACGAGCAGTACTTC.

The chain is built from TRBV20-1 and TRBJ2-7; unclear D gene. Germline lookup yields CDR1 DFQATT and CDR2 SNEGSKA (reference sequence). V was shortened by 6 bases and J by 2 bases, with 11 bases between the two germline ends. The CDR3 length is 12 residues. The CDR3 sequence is CSALVVAYEQYF. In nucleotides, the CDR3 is TGCAGTGCCTTAGTGGTGGCCTACGAGCAGTACTTC.

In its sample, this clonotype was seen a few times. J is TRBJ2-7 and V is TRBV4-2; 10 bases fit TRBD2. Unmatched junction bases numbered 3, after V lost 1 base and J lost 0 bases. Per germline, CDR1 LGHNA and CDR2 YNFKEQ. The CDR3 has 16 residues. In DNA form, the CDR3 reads TGTGCCAGCAGCCAAGGGCCTAGCGGGGGCTCCTACGAGCAGTACTTC. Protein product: CASSQGPSGGSYEQYF.

The DNA for the CDR3 is TGTGCCAGCAGTTTAGGACGCGGCGGGGAGCTGTTTTTT. This gives the protein CASSLGRGGELFF. This rearrangement joins TRBV27 to TRBJ2-2, with unresolved D. This CDR3 has 13 amino acids. Germline-derived CDR1 and CDR2 are MNHEY and SMNVEV (reference sequence). Between the trimmed V and J ends, which lost 2 bases and 7 bases, there was a span of 8 bases.

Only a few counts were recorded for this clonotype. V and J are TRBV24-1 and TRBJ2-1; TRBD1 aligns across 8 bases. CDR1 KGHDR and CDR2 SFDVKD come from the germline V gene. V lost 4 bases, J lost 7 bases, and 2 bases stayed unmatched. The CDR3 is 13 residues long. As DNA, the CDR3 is TGTGCCACCAGTGACGACAGGGGAAATGAGCAGTTCTTC. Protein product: CATSDDRGNEQFF.

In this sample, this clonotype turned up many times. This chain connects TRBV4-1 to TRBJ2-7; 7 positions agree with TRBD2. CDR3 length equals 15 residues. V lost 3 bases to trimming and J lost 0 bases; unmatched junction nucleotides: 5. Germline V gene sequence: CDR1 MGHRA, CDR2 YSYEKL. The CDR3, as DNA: TGCGCCAGCAGCCAGATTAGCGGGTACTCCTACGAGCAGTACTTC. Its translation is CASSQISGYSYEQYF.

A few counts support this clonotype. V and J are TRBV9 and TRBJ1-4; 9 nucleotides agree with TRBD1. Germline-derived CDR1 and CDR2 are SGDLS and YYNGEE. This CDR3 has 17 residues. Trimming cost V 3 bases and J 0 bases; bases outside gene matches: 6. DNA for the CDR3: TGTGCCAGCAGCGAGGACAGGGGACTTGCAACTAATGAAAAACTGTTTTTT. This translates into CASSEDRGLATNEKLFF.

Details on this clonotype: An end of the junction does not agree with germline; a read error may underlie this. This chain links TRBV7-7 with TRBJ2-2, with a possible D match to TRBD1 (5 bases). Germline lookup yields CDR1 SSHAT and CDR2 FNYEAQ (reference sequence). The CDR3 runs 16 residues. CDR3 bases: TGTGCTAGCAGCCCATTGACAGAGGATAGGACCGGGGAGCTGTTTTTT. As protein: CASSPLTEDRTGELFF.

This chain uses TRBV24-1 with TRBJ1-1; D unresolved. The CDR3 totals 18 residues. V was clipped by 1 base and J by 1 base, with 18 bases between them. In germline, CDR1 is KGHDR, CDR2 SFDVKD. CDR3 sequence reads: CATSDLIRGTRGNTEAFF. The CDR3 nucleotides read TGTGCCACCAGTGATTTAATCCGGGGTACGAGAGGGAACACTGAAGCTTTCTTT.

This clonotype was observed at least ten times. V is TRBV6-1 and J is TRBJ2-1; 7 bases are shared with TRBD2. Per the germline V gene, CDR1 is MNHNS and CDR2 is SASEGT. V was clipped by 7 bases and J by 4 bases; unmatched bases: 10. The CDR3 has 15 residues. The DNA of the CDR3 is TGTGCCAGCAACAATCCCGGGACTATGTACAATGAGCAGTTCTTC. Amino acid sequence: CASNNPGTMYNEQFF.

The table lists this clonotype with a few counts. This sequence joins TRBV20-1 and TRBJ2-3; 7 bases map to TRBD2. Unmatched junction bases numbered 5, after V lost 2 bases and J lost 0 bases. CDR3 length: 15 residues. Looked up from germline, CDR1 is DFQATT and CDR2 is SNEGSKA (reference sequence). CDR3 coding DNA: TGCAGTGCTAGATCTAGCGGAGCTAGCACAGATACGCAGTATTTT. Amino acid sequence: CSARSSGASTDTQYF.

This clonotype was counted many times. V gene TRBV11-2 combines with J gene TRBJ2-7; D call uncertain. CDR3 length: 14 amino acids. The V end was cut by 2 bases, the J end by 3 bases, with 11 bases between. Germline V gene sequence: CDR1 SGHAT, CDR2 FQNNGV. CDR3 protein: CASSLQGVGYEQYF. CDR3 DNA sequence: TGTGCCAGCAGCTTACAAGGAGTAGGCTACGAGCAGTACTTC.

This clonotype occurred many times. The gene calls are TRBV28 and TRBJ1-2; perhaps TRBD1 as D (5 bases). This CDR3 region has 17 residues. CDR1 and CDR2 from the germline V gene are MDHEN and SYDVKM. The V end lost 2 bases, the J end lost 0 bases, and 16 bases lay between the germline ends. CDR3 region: CASSLSGARISNYGYTF. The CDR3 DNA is TGTGCCAGCAGTTTAAGTGGGGCAAGGATTTCTAACTATGGCTACACCTTC.

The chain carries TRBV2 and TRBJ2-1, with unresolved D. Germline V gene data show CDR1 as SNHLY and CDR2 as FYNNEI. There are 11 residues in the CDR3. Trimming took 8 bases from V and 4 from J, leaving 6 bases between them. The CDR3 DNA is TGTGCCAGCGAGGAGTACAATGAGCAGTTCTTC. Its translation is CASEEYNEQFF. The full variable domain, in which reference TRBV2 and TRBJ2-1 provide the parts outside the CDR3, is EPEVTQTPSHQVTQMGQEVILRCVPISNHLYFYWYRQILGQKVEFLVSFYNNEISEKSEIFDDQFSVERPDGSNFTLKIRSTKLEDSAMYFCASEEYNEQFFGPGTRLTVL.

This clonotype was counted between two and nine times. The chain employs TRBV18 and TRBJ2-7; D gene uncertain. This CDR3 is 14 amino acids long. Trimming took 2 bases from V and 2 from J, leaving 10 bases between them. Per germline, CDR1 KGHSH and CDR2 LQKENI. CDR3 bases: TGTGCCAGCTCACCAAGGCCTGATACCTACGAGCAGTACTTC. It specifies CASSPRPDTYEQYF. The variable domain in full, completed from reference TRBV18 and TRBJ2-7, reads NAGVMQNPRHLVRRRGQEARLRCSPMKGHSHVYWYRQLPEEGLKFMVYLQKENIIDESGMPKERFSAEFPKEGPSILRIQQVVRGDSAAYFCASSPRPDTYEQYFGPGTRLTVT.

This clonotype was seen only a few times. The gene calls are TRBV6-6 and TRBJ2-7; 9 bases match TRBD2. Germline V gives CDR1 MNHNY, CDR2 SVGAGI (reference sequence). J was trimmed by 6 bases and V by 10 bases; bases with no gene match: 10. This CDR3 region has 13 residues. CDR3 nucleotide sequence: TGTGCCACGACCGGGACTAGCTTCTCCGAGCAGTACTTC. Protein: CATTGTSFSEQYF.

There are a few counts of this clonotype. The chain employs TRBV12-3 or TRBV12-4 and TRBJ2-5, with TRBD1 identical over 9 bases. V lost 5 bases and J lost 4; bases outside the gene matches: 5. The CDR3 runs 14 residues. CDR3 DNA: TGTGCCAGCAGTCAAGGGACAGGGCTAGAGACCCAGTACTTC. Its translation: CASSQGTGLETQYF.

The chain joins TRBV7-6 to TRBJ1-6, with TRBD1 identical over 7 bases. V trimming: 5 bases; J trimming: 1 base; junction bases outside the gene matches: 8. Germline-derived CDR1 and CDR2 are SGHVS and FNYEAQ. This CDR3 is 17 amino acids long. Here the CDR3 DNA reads TGTGCCAGCAGCGACAGGGTTGGGGGTTCCTATAATTCACCCCTCCACTTT. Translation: CASSDRVGGSYNSPLHF.

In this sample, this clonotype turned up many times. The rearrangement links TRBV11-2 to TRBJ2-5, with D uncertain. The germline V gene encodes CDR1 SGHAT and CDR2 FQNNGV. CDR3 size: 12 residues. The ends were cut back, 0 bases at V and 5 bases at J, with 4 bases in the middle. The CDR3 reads CASSLDSETQYF. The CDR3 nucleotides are TGTGCCAGCAGCTTAGATTCGGAGACCCAGTACTTC.

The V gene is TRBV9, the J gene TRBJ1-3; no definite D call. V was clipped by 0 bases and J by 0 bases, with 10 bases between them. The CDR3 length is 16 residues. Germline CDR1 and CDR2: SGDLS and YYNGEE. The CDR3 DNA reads TGTGCCAGCAGCGTAGATCCGGGTGGCTCTGGAAACACCATATATTTT. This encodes CASSVDPGGSGNTIYF.

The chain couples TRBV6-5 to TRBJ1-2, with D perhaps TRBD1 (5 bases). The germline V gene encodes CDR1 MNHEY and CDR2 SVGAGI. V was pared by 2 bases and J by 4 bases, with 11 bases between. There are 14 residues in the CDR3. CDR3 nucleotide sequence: TGTGCCAGCAGTTACCCGGACATCATCTATGGCTACACCTTC. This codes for CASSYPDIIYGYTF.

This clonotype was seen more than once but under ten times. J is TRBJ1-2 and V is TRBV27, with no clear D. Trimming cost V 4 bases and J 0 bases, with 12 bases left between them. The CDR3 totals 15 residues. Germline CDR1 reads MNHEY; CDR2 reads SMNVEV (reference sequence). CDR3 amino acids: CASSSGRPTNYGYTF. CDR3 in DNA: TGTGCCAGCAGTTCAGGTAGACCGACTAACTATGGCTACACCTTC.

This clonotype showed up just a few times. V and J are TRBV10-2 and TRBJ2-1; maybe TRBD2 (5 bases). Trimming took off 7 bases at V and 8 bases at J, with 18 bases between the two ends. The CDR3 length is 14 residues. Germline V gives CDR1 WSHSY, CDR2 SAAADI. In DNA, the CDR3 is TGCGCCAGCACCTCCCCGGACCCTAGCTATGAGCAGTTCTTC. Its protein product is CASTSPDPSYEQFF.

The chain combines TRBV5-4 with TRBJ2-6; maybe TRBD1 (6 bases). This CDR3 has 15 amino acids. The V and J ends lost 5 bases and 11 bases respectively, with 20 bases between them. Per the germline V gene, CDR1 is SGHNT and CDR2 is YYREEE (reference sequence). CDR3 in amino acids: CASRNDDRTSHVLTF. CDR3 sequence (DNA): TGTGCCAGCAGAAACGACGACAGGACCTCTCACGTCCTGACTTTC.

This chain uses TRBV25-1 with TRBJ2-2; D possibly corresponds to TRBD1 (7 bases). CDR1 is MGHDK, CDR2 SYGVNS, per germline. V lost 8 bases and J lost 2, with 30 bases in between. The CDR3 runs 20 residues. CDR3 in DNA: TGTGCCAGCGGGGCAGGGGGATTCCCGAGCGGGCCCCAAAACACCGGGGAGCTGTTTTTT. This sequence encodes CASGAGGFPSGPQNTGELFF.

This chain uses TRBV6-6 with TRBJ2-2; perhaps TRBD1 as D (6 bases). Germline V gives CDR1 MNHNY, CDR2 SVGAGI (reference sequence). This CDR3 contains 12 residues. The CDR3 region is CAQGLNTGELFF. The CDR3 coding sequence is TGTGCTCAGGGGCTGAACACCGGGGAGCTGTTTTTT.

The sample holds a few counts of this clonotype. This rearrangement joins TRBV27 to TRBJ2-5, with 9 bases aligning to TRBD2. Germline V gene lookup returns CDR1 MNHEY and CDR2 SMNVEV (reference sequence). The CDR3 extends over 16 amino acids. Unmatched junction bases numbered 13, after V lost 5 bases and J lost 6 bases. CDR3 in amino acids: CASSPLAGAGVKTQYF. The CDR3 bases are TGTGCCAGCAGTCCCTTAGCGGGGGCCGGGGTGAAGACCCAGTACTTC.

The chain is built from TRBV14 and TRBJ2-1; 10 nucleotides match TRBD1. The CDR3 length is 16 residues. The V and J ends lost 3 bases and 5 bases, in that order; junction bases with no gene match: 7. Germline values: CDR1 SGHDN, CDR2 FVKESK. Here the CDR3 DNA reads TGTGCCAGCAGCCAGGTCTGGACAGGGGGTGACAATGAGCAGTTCTTC. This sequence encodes CASSQVWTGGDNEQFF.

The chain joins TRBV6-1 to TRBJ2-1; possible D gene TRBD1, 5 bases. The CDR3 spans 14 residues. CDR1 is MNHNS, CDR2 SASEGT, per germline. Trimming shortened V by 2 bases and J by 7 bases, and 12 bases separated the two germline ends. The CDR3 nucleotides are TGTGCCAGCAGTGAATCCGGTAGGGGAAATGAGCAGTTCTTC. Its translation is CASSESGRGNEQFF.

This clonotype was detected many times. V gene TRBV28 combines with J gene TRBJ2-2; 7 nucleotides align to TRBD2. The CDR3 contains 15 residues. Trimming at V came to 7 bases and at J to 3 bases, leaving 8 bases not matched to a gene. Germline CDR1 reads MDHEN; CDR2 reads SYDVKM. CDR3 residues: CASKGGPPHTGELFF. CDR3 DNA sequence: TGTGCCAGCAAGGGAGGGCCACCCCACACCGGGGAGCTGTTTTTT.